This TCR beta chain was recovered during a study of cytotoxic CD8 clonotypes in ibrutinib-treated CLL. Overall study context: Sample averages reached 255,043 productive templates and 94,082 productive rearrangements. Study-wide findings and caveats: Baseline levels were approached again at progression, after clonality had risen at ibrutinib response.

Concerning this clone: As yet, its antigen is unknown.

Deep sequencing aimed at 1 in 200,000 to 1 in 1 million T cells' resolution. Measured with immunoSEQ multiplex PCR; TCRdb has only the in-frame clones, and not every one. The profile shows about 85,000 clones, 70% to 80% of them singletons. With cryopreserved PBMCs as the source, 1.5 to 2 micrograms of genomic DNA went to TCR beta libraries. The V gene lost 1 base and the J gene lost 4 bases, with 14 bases spanning the gap. The CDR3 is 15 amino acids. Looked up from germline, CDR1 is LGHNA and CDR2 is YSLEER. This TCR derives from a human donor with chronic lymphocytic leukemia. V is TRBV4-3 and J is TRBJ2-7; possibly TRBD2 for D (6 bases). The sequencing used PBMCs, collected after 12 months of ibrutinib treatment. The CDR3 sequence is CASSQGLAGPYEQYF. The CDR3 coding sequence is TGCGCCAGCAGCCAAGGATTGGCGGGACCGTACGAGCAGTACTTC.